This T cell receptor (beta chain) was identified during a study of T-cell memory formation after mild COVID-19. V lost 5 bases and J 0 bases, leaving 11 bases between the germline ends. CDR1 and CDR2 from the germline V gene are SGHVS and FQNEAQ. The CDR3 runs 15 residues. TCRdb re-analysed the 5' RACE reads in MiXCR, keeping a single row per CDR3 protein. The sample lists hundreds of thousands of distinct CDR3 sequences; 15% to 20% were seen once. Sequencing input: PBMCs or a T cell subset sorted from them (not recorded which). The receptor comes from a man younger than 35 who had mild COVID-19 (a few samples of this study predate the infection). Cell type and time point are not known. The chain links TRBV7-8 to TRBJ2-1; D is possibly TRBD2 (6 bases). The CDR3 region has the DNA TGTGCCAGCAGCCGTCCCGGGAGCTCCTACAATGAGCAGTTCTTC. It yields the protein CASSRPGSSYNEQFF.